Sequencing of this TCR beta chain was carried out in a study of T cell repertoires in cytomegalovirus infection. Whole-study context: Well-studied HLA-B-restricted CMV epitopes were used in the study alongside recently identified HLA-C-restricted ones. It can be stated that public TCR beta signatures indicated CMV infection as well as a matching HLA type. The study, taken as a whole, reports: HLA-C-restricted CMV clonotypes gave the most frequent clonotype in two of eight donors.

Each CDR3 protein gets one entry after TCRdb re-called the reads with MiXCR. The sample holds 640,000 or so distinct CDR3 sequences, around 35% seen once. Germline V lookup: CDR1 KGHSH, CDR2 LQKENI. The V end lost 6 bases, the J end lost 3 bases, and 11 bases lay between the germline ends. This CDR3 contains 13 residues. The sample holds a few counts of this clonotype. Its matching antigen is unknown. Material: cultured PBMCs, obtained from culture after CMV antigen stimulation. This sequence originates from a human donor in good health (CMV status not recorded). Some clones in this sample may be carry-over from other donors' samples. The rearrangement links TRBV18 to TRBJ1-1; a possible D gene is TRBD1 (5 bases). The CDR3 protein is CASSPDRYTEAFF. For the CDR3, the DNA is TGTGCCAGCTCCCCCGACAGATACACTGAAGCTTTCTTT.